A selection of T cell receptor beta chains follows, all from one sample in a study of blood T cell repertoires in COVID-19. Profiling relied on immunoSEQ multiplex PCR, and the TCRdb table lists in-frame clones only, not all of them. This repertoire shows over 30,000 clones, just over 85% found once; its top ten account for around 4.9%. Sequencing used peripheral blood. The origin of the receptors is a woman between 65 and 79 years old with active COVID-19. Both conserved end residues are part of each CDR3. D genes are given only for firm matches. Not all rows give a size; the values are once, few, many and, for expanded clones, a class.

j_call,v_call,clone_size,d_call,cdr3_aa,cdr3_nt
TRBJ2-2,TRBV2,once,.,CASNGGNTGELFF,TGTGCCAGCAACGGAGGTAACACCGGGGAGCTGTTTTTT
TRBJ2-5,TRBV28,.,.,CASSSGRDFETQYF,TGTGCCAGCAGTTCCGGACGGGATTTTGAGACCCAGTACTTC
TRBJ1-4,TRBV4-3,.,.,CASSQDLVGSSEKLFF,TGCGCCAGCAGCCAAGATCTTGTGGGCAGCTCTGAAAAACTGTTTTTT
TRBJ2-1,TRBV11-2,.,TRBD1,CASSQRTGSYEQFF,TGTGCCAGCAGCCAAAGGACAGGGAGCTATGAGCAGTTCTTC
TRBJ1-4,TRBV30,.,.,CAWRKGQSNEKLFF,TGTGCCTGGCGGAAAGGACAGTCTAATGAAAAACTGTTTTTT
TRBJ2-2,TRBV5-3,.,TRBD2,CARSPGGPNTGELFF,TGTGCCAGAAGCCCGGGGGGGCCGAACACCGGGGAGCTGTTTTTT
TRBJ1-1,TRBV11-3,.,.,CASSLDPGSTEAFF,TGTGCCAGCAGCTTAGACCCAGGGTCCACTGAAGCTTTCTTT
TRBJ2-7,TRBV7-2,.,TRBD1,CASSRDRGLSEQYF,TGTGCCAGCAGCCGGGACAGGGGGCTTAGCGAGCAGTACTTC
TRBJ1-5,TRBV3-1/TRBV3-2,.,.,CASSQDRGRQPQHF,TGTGCCAGCAGCCAAGATAGGGGTAGGCAGCCCCAGCATTTT
TRBJ1-5,TRBV6-2/TRBV6-3,.,.,CASSSIRVVGLPQHF,TGTGCCAGCAGTTCGATCAGGGTGGTGGGTCTCCCCCAGCATTTT
TRBJ2-7,TRBV28,.,.,CASSFSQVTGEQYF,TGTGCCAGCAGTTTCAGTCAGGTAACGGGGGAGCAGTACTTC
TRBJ2-7,TRBV7-8,.,TRBD2,CASSLPYGTSGGRYEQYF,TGTGCCAGCAGCTTACCCTACGGGACTAGCGGGGGGCGGTACGAGCAGTACTTC
TRBJ2-7,TRBV9,.,.,CASSPDGIGVHF,TGTGCCAGCAGCCCCGACGGAATAGGGGTCCACTTC
TRBJ2-2,TRBV28,once,TRBD2,CASSPREGTGGELFF,TGTGCCAGCAGTCCGAGGGAGGGGACTGGCGGGGAGCTGTTTTTT
TRBJ2-7,TRBV28,.,TRBD2,CASSEELAGGRNEQYF,TGTGCCAGCAGTGAAGAACTAGCGGGGGGGCGGAACGAGCAGTACTTC
TRBJ2-3,TRBV4-2,.,TRBD2,CASSQVLAGESTDTQYF,TGTGCCAGCAGCCAAGTACTAGCGGGGGAAAGCACAGATACGCAGTATTTT
TRBJ1-1,TRBV10-3,.,.,CAISGDKMNTEAFF,TGTGCCATCAGTGGGGACAAAATGAACACTGAAGCTTTCTTT
TRBJ2-7,TRBV5-4,once,TRBD2,CASSVPLAGGRYEQYF,TGTGCCAGCAGCGTCCCACTAGCGGGGGGGCGGTACGAGCAGTACTTC
TRBJ1-2,TRBV5-4,.,TRBD1,CASSLGQGSGYGYTF,TGTGCCAGCAGCTTGGGACAGGGTTCCGGTTATGGCTACACCTTC
TRBJ2-3,TRBV5-1,once,.,CASSGAVSSTDTQYF,TGCGCCAGCAGCGGTGCAGTATCTAGCACAGATACGCAGTATTTT
TRBJ2-4,TRBV11-2,few,TRBD2,CASSWPTSGKNIQYF,TGTGCCAGCAGCTGGCCGACTAGCGGTAAAAACATTCAGTACTTC
TRBJ2-7,TRBV2,.,.,CASIESFVGGEGLYEQYF,TGTGCCAGCATTGAATCGTTTGTAGGGGGAGAAGGGCTCTACGAGCAGTACTTC
TRBJ2-1,TRBV6-5,.,TRBD1,CASRQGASGEQFF,TGTGCCAGCCGGCAGGGGGCATCAGGTGAGCAGTTCTTC
TRBJ2-7,TRBV4-1,.,TRBD2,CASSQDQSSGGEQYF,TGCGCCAGCAGCCAAGATCAGTCTAGCGGGGGCGAGCAGTACTTC
TRBJ2-7,TRBV6-5,.,.,CASTPRGYGNEQYF,TGTGCCAGCACCCCCAGGGGATACGGCAACGAGCAGTACTTC
TRBJ2-6,TRBV2,.,.,CASIPGHSSGANVLTF,TGTGCCAGCATCCCGGGACACTCCTCTGGGGCCAACGTCCTGACTTTC
TRBJ1-1,TRBV7-9,.,.,CASSPETEAFF,TGTGCCAGCAGCCCCGAGACTGAAGCTTTCTTT
TRBJ1-2,TRBV7-2,.,TRBD1,CASSLDSGGRYGYTF,TGTGCCAGCAGCTTAGATTCAGGGGGAAGATATGGCTACACCTTC
TRBJ1-5,TRBV20-1,.,.,CSVPGEPQHF,TGCAGTGTTCCGGGAGAACCCCAGCATTTT
TRBJ2-7,TRBV19,.,.,CASSIDLAGDEQYF,TGTGCCAGTAGTATAGATTTGGCAGGGGACGAGCAGTACTTC
TRBJ2-2,TRBV23-1,few,TRBD1,CASSQCPLTDRVTGELFF,TGCGCCAGCAGTCAATGCCCTTTAACTGACAGGGTTACCGGGGAGCTGTTTTTT
TRBJ1-1,TRBV10-3,.,TRBD1,CAIRAGTGRTEAFF,TGTGCCATCAGAGCCGGGACAGGGAGGACTGAAGCTTTCTTT
TRBJ1-5,TRBV4-2,few,.,CASSPFWQGNQPQHF,TGTGCCAGCAGCCCCTTCTGGCAGGGCAATCAGCCCCAGCATTTT
TRBJ2-3,TRBV7-3,.,.,CASASRTSTDTQYF,TGTGCCAGCGCTTCGAGAACTAGCACAGATACGCAGTATTTT
TRBJ2-2,TRBV5-4,.,TRBD1,CASSPPRTGAGTGELFF,TGTGCCAGCAGCCCCCCAAGGACAGGGGCAGGCACCGGGGAGCTGTTTTTT